These T cell receptor beta chains were read from a single sample in a study of blood T cell repertoires in COVID-19. Profiling relied on immunoSEQ multiplex PCR, and the TCRdb table lists in-frame clones only, not all of them. The repertoire consists of about 130,000 clones, with around 88% occurring once and the leading ten covering over 9%. The source material was peripheral blood. The receptor set was obtained from a middle-aged man with acute or convalescent COVID-19. The CDR3 runs from the conserved cysteine through the conserved F or W. A D gene is named only where the DNA matches it firmly. For some rows the clone size is stated as once, few or many, or as a class when expanded; others skip it.

>TRBV6-1|13|-|TRBJ1-2|-
CASSETGDHGYTF
TGTGCCAGCAGTGAAACAGGAGATCATGGCTACACCTTC
>TRBV5-6|14|TRBD1|TRBJ2-7|-
CASSDRAGSYEQYF
TGTGCCAGCAGCGACAGGGCTGGCTCCTACGAGCAGTACTTC
>TRBV5-4|16|-|TRBJ1-2|-
CASSVELTRSNYGYTF
TGTGCCAGCAGCGTGGAGTTAACCAGATCGAACTATGGCTACACCTTC
>TRBV2|13|-|TRBJ1-2|-
CASSRGFRYGYTF
TGTGCCAGCTCGAGGGGGTTTAGGTATGGCTACACCTTC
>TRBV24-1|14|-|TRBJ2-1|-
CATSGRESYNEQFF
TGTGCCACCAGTGGGCGGGAATCCTACAATGAGCAGTTCTTC
>TRBV27|15|-|TRBJ1-5|-
CASSSSTDTGQPQHF
TGTGCCAGCAGTTCATCTACAGATACTGGCCAGCCCCAGCATTTT
>TRBV5-4|16|TRBD2|TRBJ2-4|-
CASSKRGPGTKNIQYF
TGTGCCAGCAGTAAGCGGGGCCCAGGGACCAAAAACATTCAGTACTTC
>TRBV29-1|12|TRBD1|TRBJ1-5|-
CSAQGANQPQHF
TGCAGCGCTCAGGGGGCGAATCAGCCCCAGCATTTT
>TRBV5-4|16|-|TRBJ2-7|-
CASSWGGGQGINEQYF
TGTGCCAGCAGCTGGGGGGGAGGACAGGGAATAAACGAGCAGTACTTC
>TRBV18|16|-|TRBJ1-5|once
CASSLGGLYSNQPQHF
TGTGCCAGCTCACTGGGGGGTCTGTATAGCAATCAGCCCCAGCATTTT
>TRBV28|16|-|TRBJ1-2|-
CASSLQPGRGVYGYTF
TGTGCCAGCAGTCTGCAGCCGGGCCGGGGGGTCTATGGCTACACCTTC
>TRBV3-1/TRBV3-2|12|-|TRBJ1-3|-
CAGSPSRFTIYF
TGTGCCGGCAGCCCCTCTAGATTCACCATATATTTT